This T cell receptor (beta chain) comes out of a study of PD-L1 blockade in urothelial cancer. Study-level background: When blood samples were assessed, the median T cell count was 120,000 to 150,000.

Trimming cost V 6 bases and J 1 base; bases outside gene matches: 5. CDR1 and CDR2 (germline): SNHLY, FYNNEI. The CDR3 length is 15 residues. Time point defined: pretreatment peripheral blood. Repertoires were generated with immunoSEQ multiplex PCR, while TCRdb's copy carries only in-frame clones and drops some. Among tens of thousands of clones listed, roughly 79% were seen once. V and J are TRBV2 and TRBJ1-1; the match to TRBD1 covers 10 bases. This TCR came from a man in his 70s with urothelial cancer. Sequencing was performed on PBMCs, taken around atezolizumab (anti-PD-L1) treatment. The DNA of the CDR3 is TGTGCCAGCAGCCGGGACAGGGGCGCGAACACTGAAGCTTTCTTT. It is translated as CASSRDRGANTEAFF.